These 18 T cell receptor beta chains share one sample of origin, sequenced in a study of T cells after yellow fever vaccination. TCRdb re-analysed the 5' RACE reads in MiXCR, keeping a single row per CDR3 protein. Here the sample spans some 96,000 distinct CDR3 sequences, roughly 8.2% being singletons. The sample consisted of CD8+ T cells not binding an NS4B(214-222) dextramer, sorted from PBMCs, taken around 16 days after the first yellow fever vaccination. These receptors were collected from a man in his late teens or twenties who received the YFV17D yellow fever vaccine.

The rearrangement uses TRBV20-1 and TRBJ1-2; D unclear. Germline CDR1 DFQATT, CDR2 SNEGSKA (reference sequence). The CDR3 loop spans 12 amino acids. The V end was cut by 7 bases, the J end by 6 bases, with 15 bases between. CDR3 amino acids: CSVPDEGDGYTF. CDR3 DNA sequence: TGCAGTGTTCCGGATGAGGGAGATGGCTACACCTTC.

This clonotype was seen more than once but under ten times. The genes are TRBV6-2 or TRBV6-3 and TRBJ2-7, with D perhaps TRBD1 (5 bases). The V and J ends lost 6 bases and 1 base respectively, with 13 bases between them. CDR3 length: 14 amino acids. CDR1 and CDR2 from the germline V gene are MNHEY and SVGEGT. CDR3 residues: CASSSQGSSYEQYV. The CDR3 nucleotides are TGTGCCAGCAGCTCCCAGGGAAGTTCCTACGAGCAGTACGTC.

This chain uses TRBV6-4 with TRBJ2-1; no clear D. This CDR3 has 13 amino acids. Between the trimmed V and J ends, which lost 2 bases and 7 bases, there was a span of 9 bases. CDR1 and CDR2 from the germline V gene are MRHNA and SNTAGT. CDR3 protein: CASSDAVGNEQFF. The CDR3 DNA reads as TGTGCCAGCAGTGACGCCGTAGGGAATGAGCAGTTCTTC.

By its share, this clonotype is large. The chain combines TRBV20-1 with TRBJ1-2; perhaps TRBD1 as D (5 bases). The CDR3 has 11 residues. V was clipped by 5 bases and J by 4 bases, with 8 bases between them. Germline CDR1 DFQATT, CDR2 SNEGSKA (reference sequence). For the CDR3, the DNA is TGCAGTGCTGACGACAGCTATGGCTACACCTTC. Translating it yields CSADDSYGYTF.

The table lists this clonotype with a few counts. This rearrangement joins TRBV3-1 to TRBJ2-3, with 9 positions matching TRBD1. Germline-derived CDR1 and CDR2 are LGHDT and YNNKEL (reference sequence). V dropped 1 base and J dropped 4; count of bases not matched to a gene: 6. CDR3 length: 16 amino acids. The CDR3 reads CASSQGDRVVPDTQYF. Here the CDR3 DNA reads TGTGCCAGCAGCCAAGGGGACAGGGTAGTCCCAGATACGCAGTATTTT.

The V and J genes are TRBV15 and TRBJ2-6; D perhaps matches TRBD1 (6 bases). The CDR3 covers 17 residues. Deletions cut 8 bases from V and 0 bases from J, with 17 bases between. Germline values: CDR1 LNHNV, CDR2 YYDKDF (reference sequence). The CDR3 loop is CATCYRDTSSGANVLTF. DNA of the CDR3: TGTGCCACCTGCTACCGGGACACTTCCTCTGGGGCCAACGTCCTGACTTTC. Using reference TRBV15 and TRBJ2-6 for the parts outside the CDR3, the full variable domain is DAMVIQNPRYQVTQFGKPVTLSCSQTLNHNVMYWYQQKSSQAPKLLFHYYDKDFNNEADTPDNFQSRRPNTSFCFLDIRSPGLGDTAMYLCATCYRDTSSGANVLTFGAGSRLTVL.

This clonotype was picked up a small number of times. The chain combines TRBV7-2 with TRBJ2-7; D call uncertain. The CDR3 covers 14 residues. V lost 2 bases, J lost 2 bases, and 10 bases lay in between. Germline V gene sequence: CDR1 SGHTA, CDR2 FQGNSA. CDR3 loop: CASSLSGVPYEQYF. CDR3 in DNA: TGTGCCAGCAGCTTAAGTGGAGTTCCCTACGAGCAGTACTTC.

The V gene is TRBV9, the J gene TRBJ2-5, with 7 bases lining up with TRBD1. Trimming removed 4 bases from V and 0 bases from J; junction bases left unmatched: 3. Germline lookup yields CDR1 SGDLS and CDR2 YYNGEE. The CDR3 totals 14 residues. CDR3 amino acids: CASSSGTDQETQYF. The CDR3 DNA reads TGTGCCAGCAGCTCCGGGACAGACCAAGAGACCCAGTACTTC.

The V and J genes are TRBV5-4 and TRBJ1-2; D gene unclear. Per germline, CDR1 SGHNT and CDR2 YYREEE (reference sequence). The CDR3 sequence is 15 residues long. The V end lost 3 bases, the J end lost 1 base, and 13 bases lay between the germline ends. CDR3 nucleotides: TGTGCCAGCAGCTCCCCCCCGTTCGATAACTATGGCTACACCTTC. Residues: CASSSPPFDNYGYTF.

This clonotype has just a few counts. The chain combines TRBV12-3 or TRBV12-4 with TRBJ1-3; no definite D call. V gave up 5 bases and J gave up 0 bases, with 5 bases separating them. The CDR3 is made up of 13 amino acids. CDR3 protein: CASSPDSGNTIYF. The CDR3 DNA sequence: TGTGCCAGCAGTCCCGACTCTGGAAACACCATATATTTT.

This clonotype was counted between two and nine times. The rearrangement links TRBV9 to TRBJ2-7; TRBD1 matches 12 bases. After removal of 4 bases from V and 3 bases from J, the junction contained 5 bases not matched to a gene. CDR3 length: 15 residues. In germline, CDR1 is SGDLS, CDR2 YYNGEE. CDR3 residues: CASSPGTGGFYEQYF. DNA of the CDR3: TGTGCCAGCAGCCCTGGGACAGGGGGCTTCTACGAGCAGTACTTC.

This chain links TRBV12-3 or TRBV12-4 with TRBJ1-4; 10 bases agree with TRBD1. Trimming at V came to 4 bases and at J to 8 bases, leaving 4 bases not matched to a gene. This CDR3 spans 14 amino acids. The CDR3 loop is CASSSTGGEEKLFF. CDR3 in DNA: TGTGCCAGCAGTTCGACAGGGGGCGAGGAAAAACTGTTTTTT.

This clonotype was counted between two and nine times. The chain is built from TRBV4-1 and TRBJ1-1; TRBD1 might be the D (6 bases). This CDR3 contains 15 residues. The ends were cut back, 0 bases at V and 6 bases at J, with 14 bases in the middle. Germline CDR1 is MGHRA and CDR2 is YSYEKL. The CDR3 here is CASSQDQGLSPEAFF. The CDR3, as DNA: TGCGCCAGCAGCCAAGACCAGGGGCTCTCTCCTGAAGCTTTCTTT.

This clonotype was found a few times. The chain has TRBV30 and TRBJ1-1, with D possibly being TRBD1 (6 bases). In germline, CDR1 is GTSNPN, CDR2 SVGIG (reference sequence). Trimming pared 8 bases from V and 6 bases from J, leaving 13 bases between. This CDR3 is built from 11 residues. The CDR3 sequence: CAGTPPAEAFF. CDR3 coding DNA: TGTGCCGGGACACCTCCGGCTGAAGCTTTCTTT.

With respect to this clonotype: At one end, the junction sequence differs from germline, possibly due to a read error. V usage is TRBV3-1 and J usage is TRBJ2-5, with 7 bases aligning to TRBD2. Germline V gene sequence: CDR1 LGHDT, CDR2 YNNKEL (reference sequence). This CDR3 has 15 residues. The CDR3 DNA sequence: TGTGCCAGCAGCAAAGAAGCGGGGCCCGGGGAGACCCAGTACTTC. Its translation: CASSKEAGPGETQYF.

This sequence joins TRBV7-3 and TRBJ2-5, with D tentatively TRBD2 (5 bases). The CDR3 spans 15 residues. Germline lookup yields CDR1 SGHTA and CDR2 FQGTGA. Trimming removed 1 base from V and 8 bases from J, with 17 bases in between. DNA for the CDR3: TGTGCCAGCAGCTTAAAACCCGGGGTCAAGAGAACCCAGTACTTC. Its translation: CASSLKPGVKRTQYF.

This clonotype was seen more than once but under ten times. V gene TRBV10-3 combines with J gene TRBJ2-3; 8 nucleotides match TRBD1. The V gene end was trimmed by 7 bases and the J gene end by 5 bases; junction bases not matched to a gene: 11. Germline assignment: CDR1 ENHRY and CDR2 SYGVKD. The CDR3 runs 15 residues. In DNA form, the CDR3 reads TGTGCCATCAAAGCTGCAGGGGGCTGGGGAGATACGCAGTATTTT. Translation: CAIKAAGGWGDTQYF.

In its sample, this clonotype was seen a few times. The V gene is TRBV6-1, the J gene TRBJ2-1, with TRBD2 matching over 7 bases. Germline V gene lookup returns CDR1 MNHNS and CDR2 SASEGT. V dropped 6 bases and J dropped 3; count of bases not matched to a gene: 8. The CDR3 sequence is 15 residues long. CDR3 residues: CASRTTQRGYNEQFF. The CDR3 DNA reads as TGTGCCAGCAGAACTACCCAGCGGGGCTACAATGAGCAGTTCTTC.